One and the same sample provided the 30 T cell receptor beta chains below, sequenced in a study of human T cells and chemical hapten exposure. TCRdb reanalysed the RACE reads using MiXCR and keeps one entry per CDR3 protein. The table has fewer than 350,000 distinct CDR3 sequences, just under 8% seen once; the top ten hold around 1.2%. The time point is: pre-sensitization, week 0. The treatment here: therapeutic diphenylcyclopropenone sensitization with weekly scalp DPC. This sample comprised whole blood, obtained in connection with sensitization to the hapten diphenylcyclopropenone (DPC). The receptors shown here come from a man younger than 35 with alopecia areata. Some clones in this sample may be carry-over from other donors' samples.

This sequence joins TRBV7-9 and TRBJ1-5; 8 bases align to TRBD1. The CDR3 has 15 amino acids. The V and J ends lost 6 bases and 10 bases, in that order; junction bases with no gene match: 14. Germline V gene lookup returns CDR1 SEHNR and CDR2 FQNEAQ (reference sequence). DNA for the CDR3: TGTGCCAGCAGTCCCGACAGGGGAGGAATCAGCCCCCAGCATTTT. Translating it yields CASSPDRGGISPQHF.

In its sample, this clonotype was seen many times. The chain joins TRBV5-1 to TRBJ2-1; 9 bases are a match to TRBD1. Germline V gene sequence: CDR1 SGHRS, CDR2 YFSETQ. The J segment lost 9 bases and the V segment lost 3 bases, leaving 7 bases of the junction unmatched. The length of the CDR3 is 14 residues. The CDR3 region has the DNA TGCGCCAGCAGCTGGGGGACAGGGTCTGTTGAGCAGTTCTTC. Its translation: CASSWGTGSVEQFF.

This clonotype occurred a few times. The chain has TRBV4-3 and TRBJ1-4; D call uncertain. This CDR3 region has 20 residues. Per germline, CDR1 LGHNA and CDR2 YSLEER. V lost 1 base and J 0 bases, leaving 21 bases between the germline ends. The CDR3 is CASSQAIPGRTYSTNEKLFF. The CDR3, as DNA: TGCGCCAGCAGCCAAGCCATTCCCGGGCGCACGTATTCAACTAATGAAAAACTGTTTTTT.

This clonotype was recorded many times. The chain has TRBV9 and TRBJ2-3; 8 positions match TRBD2. Germline values: CDR1 SGDLS, CDR2 YYNGEE. V shed 2 bases, J shed 6 bases, and the junction held 5 bases outside the gene matches. The CDR3 contains 14 residues. This chain's CDR3 is CASSVGTRRDTQYF. CDR3 DNA sequence: TGTGCCAGCAGCGTCGGGACTAGGCGTGATACGCAGTATTTT.

The chain couples TRBV15 to TRBJ2-3; D gene uncertain. Trimming removed 0 bases at V and 6 bases at J, with 10 bases between. The CDR3 sequence is 14 residues long. The germline gives CDR1 LNHNV, CDR2 YYDKDF (reference sequence). The CDR3 region is CATSRDRVRDTQYF. CDR3 DNA: TGTGCCACCAGCAGAGATAGGGTTCGGGATACGCAGTATTTT.

CDR3 protein: CASSQDSSYEQYV. CDR3 DNA: TGTGCCAGCAGCCAAGACAGCTCCTACGAGCAGTACGTC. This rearrangement joins TRBV14 to TRBJ2-7; the D is unclear. The length of the CDR3 is 13 residues. Trimming pared 0 bases from V and 0 bases from J, leaving 3 bases between. Germline CDR1 and CDR2: SGHDN and FVKESK.

This clonotype was found a few times. J is TRBJ2-6 and V is TRBV28; D may be TRBD1 (5 bases). The CDR3 sequence is 16 residues long. Trimming shortened V by 7 bases and J by 0 bases, and 13 bases separated the two germline ends. Germline assignment: CDR1 MDHEN and CDR2 SYDVKM. For the CDR3, the DNA is TGTGCCAGCAACCGACAGATCCCCTCTGGGGCCAACGTCCTGACTTTC. Protein: CASNRQIPSGANVLTF.

This clonotype was seen more than once but under ten times. J is TRBJ1-5 and V is TRBV12-3 or TRBV12-4; the D gene is possibly TRBD1 (5 bases). This CDR3 has 13 residues. V was trimmed by 8 bases and J by 1 base, leaving 9 bases between them. CDR3 DNA sequence: TGTGCCAGCCAGGGATGGAGCAATCAGCCCCAGCATTTT. Its protein product is CASQGWSNQPQHF.

The rearrangement joins TRBV7-2 to TRBJ2-3, with D perhaps matching TRBD2 (5 bases). V lost 0 bases and J 1 base, leaving 14 bases between the germline ends. CDR1 is SGHTA, CDR2 FQGNSA, per germline. The CDR3 runs 17 residues. The DNA of the CDR3 is TGTGCCAGCAGCTTAGCGCCTAGACGGGGAGGCACAGATACGCAGTATTTT. This encodes CASSLAPRRGGTDTQYF.

This clonotype was seen repeatedly, ten times or more. The chain uses TRBV4-3 and TRBJ1-2, with 8 positions matching TRBD1. Germline loops: CDR1 LGHNA, CDR2 YSLEER. The CDR3 covers 14 residues. Germline trimming cut 4 bases from V and 5 bases from J; bases unmatched to any gene: 6. The CDR3 region has the DNA TGCGCCAGCAGCCCGGACAGGGCAAGGTATGGCTACACCTTC. Translating gives CASSPDRARYGYTF.

In its sample, this clonotype was seen a few times. An end of the junction differs from the germline gene, which may be a read error. This chain uses TRBV10-3 with TRBJ1-1; a weak D match, TRBD1 (6 bases). This CDR3 has 14 amino acids. The V gene's germline CDR1 is ENHRY and CDR2 SYGVKD. The CDR3 here is CVIKDKGGSTEAFF. As DNA, the CDR3 is TGTGTCATCAAAGATAAGGGGGGGAGCACTGAAGCTTTCTTT.

The sample holds many counts of this clonotype. The genes are TRBV24-1 and TRBJ2-7; 7 bases align to TRBD2. The CDR3 spans 13 residues. CDR1 KGHDR and CDR2 SFDVKD come from the germline V gene. V lost 9 bases to trimming and J lost 4 bases; unmatched junction nucleotides: 8. The CDR3 loop is CATAAGDWYEQYV. The CDR3 DNA reads as TGTGCCACCGCCGCGGGGGATTGGTACGAGCAGTACGTC.

This clonotype was picked up a small number of times. The chain uses TRBV18 and TRBJ1-1; D is unclear. The germline V gene has CDR1 KGHSH and CDR2 LQKENI. V was pared by 4 bases and J by 3 bases, with 9 bases between. This CDR3 comprises 13 residues. CDR3 coding DNA: TGTGCCAGCTCACGCGGGGAAGACACTGAAGCTTTCTTT. Translating it yields CASSRGEDTEAFF.

This clonotype has at least ten counts. The chain combines TRBV7-3 with TRBJ2-3, with D maybe TRBD2 (7 bases). From germline, CDR1 is SGHTA and CDR2 FQGTGA. Deletions cut 3 bases from V and 2 bases from J, with 9 bases between. The CDR3 consists of 14 residues. CDR3 amino acids: CASSFGGHTDTQYF. DNA of the CDR3: TGTGCCAGCAGCTTCGGGGGGCACACAGATACGCAGTATTTT.

In this sample, this clonotype turned up many times. This chain links TRBV29-1 with TRBJ1-2, with D tentatively TRBD1 (5 bases). V gave up 1 base and J gave up 1 base, with 22 bases separating them. CDR3 size: 18 residues. Germline V gives CDR1 SQVTM, CDR2 ANQGSEA. The CDR3 region is CSVEGGEIDTQLNYGYTF. CDR3 in DNA: TGCAGCGTTGAAGGGGGGGAGATCGACACCCAACTTAACTATGGCTACACCTTC.

This clonotype was detected only a few times. The CDR3: CASSADSNQPQHF. CDR3 in DNA: TGCGCCAGCAGCGCGGATAGCAATCAGCCCCAGCATTTT. This chain uses TRBV5-1 with TRBJ1-5; D gene ambiguous. This CDR3 spans 13 amino acids. The germline V gene encodes CDR1 SGHRS and CDR2 YFSETQ. V was clipped by 4 bases and J by 0 bases, with 5 bases between them.

The chain recombines TRBV4-3 with TRBJ1-4; possible D gene TRBD1, 6 bases. The germline V gene has CDR1 LGHNA and CDR2 YSLEER. The CDR3 spans 15 residues. V lost 3 bases and J 6 bases, leaving 14 bases between the germline ends. This chain's CDR3 is CASSQYTGSDEKLFF. Written as DNA, the CDR3 is TGCGCCAGCAGCCAGTACACAGGGTCCGATGAAAAACTGTTTTTT.

In the case of this clonotype: One junction end does not reproduce the germline sequence, and a read error may be involved. The gene calls are TRBV7-9 and TRBJ1-2, with 9 bases that match TRBD1. Germline CDR1 SEHNR, CDR2 FQNEAQ (reference sequence). The CDR3 totals 16 residues. The CDR3 nucleotides read TGTGCCAGCACCTTAGGCCCCGACAGGGGGGACTATGGCTACACCTTC. The encoded protein is CASTLGPDRGDYGYTF.

The chain combines TRBV7-9 with TRBJ2-2; D is ambiguous. Germline lookup yields CDR1 SEHNR and CDR2 FQNEAQ (reference sequence). The V gene lost 2 bases and the J gene lost 5 bases, with 21 bases spanning the gap. This CDR3 contains 18 residues. CDR3 DNA sequence: TGTGCCAGCAGCTTAATTTCGGCGGTACCGCCTCCGACCGGGGAGCTGTTTTTT. Translated, it gives CASSLISAVPPPTGELFF.

In this sample, this clonotype turned up a few times. V is TRBV7-9 and J is TRBJ2-7; the match to TRBD2 covers 11 bases. With 3 bases clipped from V and 6 bases from J, the junction kept 7 bases outside the gene matches. CDR1 and CDR2 from the germline V gene are SEHNR and FQNEAQ (reference sequence). The CDR3 extends over 15 amino acids. The CDR3 is CASSLGLAAFGEQYF. The CDR3 DNA is TGTGCCAGCAGCTTGGGACTAGCGGCGTTCGGCGAGCAGTACTTC.

This clonotype was counted a few times. V and J are TRBV4-3 and TRBJ1-1, with 7 positions matching TRBD1. The CDR3 is made up of 18 amino acids. After removal of 0 bases from V and 0 bases from J, the junction contained 10 bases not matched to a gene. CDR1 and CDR2 from the germline V gene are LGHNA and YSLEER. The CDR3 sequence is CASSQDLGRGAMNTEAFF. CDR3 nucleotides: TGCGCCAGCAGCCAAGATTTGGGCAGGGGGGCCATGAACACTGAAGCTTTCTTT.

This chain connects TRBV6-2 or TRBV6-3 to TRBJ2-2; 10 bases map to TRBD2. The CDR3 contains 15 residues. Germline trimming cut 4 bases from V and 7 bases from J; bases unmatched to any gene: 6. The germline V gene has CDR1 MNHEY and CDR2 SVGEGT. CDR3 DNA: TGTGCCAGCAGTTCAGCGGGGGGGCCGCACGGGGAGCTGTTTTTT. This codes for CASSSAGGPHGELFF.

The chain couples TRBV27 to TRBJ2-5; D is possibly TRBD1 (5 bases). V dropped 2 bases and J dropped 2 bases, with 9 bases sitting between them. Germline V gene sequence: CDR1 MNHEY, CDR2 SMNVEV (reference sequence). CDR3 length equals 14 residues. Written as DNA, the CDR3 is TGTGCCAGCAGTTTAGACGGACAACAAGAGACCCAGTACTTC. This sequence encodes CASSLDGQQETQYF.

This clonotype was observed at least ten times. The chain has TRBV7-2 and TRBJ2-5, with 12 bases lining up with TRBD2. This CDR3 has 16 amino acids. CDR1 is SGHTA, CDR2 FQGNSA, per germline. Germline trimming cut 0 bases from V and 4 bases from J; bases unmatched to any gene: 3. CDR3 loop: CASSLATSGGRETQYF. CDR3 sequence (DNA): TGTGCCAGCAGCTTAGCGACTAGCGGGGGTCGAGAGACCCAGTACTTC.

The chain uses TRBV20-1 and TRBJ1-1, with D maybe TRBD1 (5 bases). CDR3 length equals 13 residues. V was trimmed by 6 bases and J by 1 base, leaving 12 bases between them. Germline CDR1 DFQATT, CDR2 SNEGSKA (reference sequence). CDR3 DNA sequence: TGCAGTGCGAACCCAGGGACGAACACTGAAGCTTTCTTT. Amino acids: CSANPGTNTEAFF.

The chain carries TRBV7-2 and TRBJ2-1; no reliable D call. V lost 5 bases and J 7 bases, leaving 15 bases between the germline ends. This CDR3 has 14 amino acids. CDR1 and CDR2 (germline): SGHTA, FQGNSA. The CDR3 reads CASSPSPQHNEQFF. The CDR3 nucleotides are TGTGCCAGCAGCCCCAGCCCACAGCATAATGAGCAGTTCTTC.

The sample holds a few counts of this clonotype. This chain connects TRBV5-1 to TRBJ1-1; D call uncertain. The CDR3 sequence is 14 residues long. Trimming took 1 base from V and 5 from J, leaving 12 bases between them. Germline V CDR1 and CDR2: SGHRS, YFSETQ. This CDR3 reads CASSLNPRGTEAFF. The CDR3 nucleotides read TGCGCCAGCAGCTTGAATCCCCGAGGGACTGAAGCTTTCTTT.

This clonotype has just a few counts. J is TRBJ2-1 and V is TRBV5-1; 8 bases match TRBD2. Germline V lookup: CDR1 SGHRS, CDR2 YFSETQ. The CDR3 is made up of 15 amino acids. With 2 bases clipped from V and 2 bases from J, the junction kept 3 bases outside the gene matches. The CDR3 protein is CASSFTGGPYNEQFF. In DNA form, the CDR3 reads TGCGCCAGCAGCTTTACGGGGGGGCCCTACAATGAGCAGTTCTTC. Looking up the rest from reference TRBV5-1 and TRBJ2-1 gives the full variable domain: KAGVTQTPRYLIKTRGQQVTLSCSPISGHRSVSWYQQTPGQGLQFLFEYFSETQRNKGNFPGRFSGRQFSNSRSEMNVSTLELGDSALYLCASSFTGGPYNEQFFGPGTRLTVL.

This rearrangement joins TRBV20-1 to TRBJ1-1; D remains unclear. The CDR3 is 13 residues long. Trimming pared 3 bases from V and 1 base from J, leaving 9 bases between. CDR1 DFQATT and CDR2 SNEGSKA come from the germline V gene (reference sequence). CDR3 nucleotide sequence: TGCAGTGCTAGCCCCAGCCCGAACACTGAAGCTTTCTTT. Translated: CSASPSPNTEAFF.

This clonotype was detected only a few times. V gene TRBV2 combines with J gene TRBJ1-6; D is perhaps TRBD1 (5 bases). V was cut by 6 bases and J by 7 bases, with 10 bases left in between. Germline V gene sequence: CDR1 SNHLY, CDR2 FYNNEI. The CDR3 contains 13 residues. The CDR3 nucleotides read TGTGCCAGCAGAGGATGGGGGAATTCACCCCTCCACTTT. It specifies CASRGWGNSPLHF.